The T cell receptor beta chain under discussion was sequenced for a study of T-cell reconstitution after alpha-beta-depleted transplantation in children. Unique molecular identifiers were incorporated into the prepared TCRbeta library. TCRdb re-called the PCR reads through MiXCR, storing one row per CDR3 protein. The data contain some 600,000 distinct CDR3 sequences, 16% of them singletons. The CDR3 runs to 15 residues. V was pared by 7 bases and J by 7 bases, with 22 bases between. Only a few counts were recorded for this clonotype. This specimen was PBMCs from the stem cell graft donor, taken from the stem cell graft. V is TRBV12-3 or TRBV12-4 and J is TRBJ1-2, with D tentatively TRBD1 (6 bases). The sequence derives from a human donor who donated a stem cell graft to a child with acute myeloid leukemia. The CDR3 reads CASTRAATGIPGYTF. CDR3 DNA sequence: TGTGCCAGCACCAGAGCTGCGACAGGAATCCCTGGCTACACCTTC.